This TCR beta chain was captured by sequencing in a study of shared clonotypes between healthy human individuals. General study findings and limits: Estimated richness values were generally larger in naive subsets than in memory subsets. There were few donors, and this limited the genetic and exposure-history diversity represented.

In the sorted-subset replicate PCRs, approximately 200 ng DNA, 25,000 to 30,000 T cell genomes, was used. Clones were sequenced by immunoSEQ multiplex PCR, and TCRdb holds only the in-frame ones, with some missing. In the table there are some 2 million clones, about 95% of which are singletons. Terminally differentiated effector memory CD45RA+ cells were excluded by CCR7 positive selection of CD45RO-negative cells. Regarding this clone: Its target is unknown.

This CDR3 comprises 15 residues. V lost 5 bases to trimming and J lost 0 bases, with 13 bases between them. Germline lookup yields CDR1 SGHTA and CDR2 FQGTGA. The chain is built from TRBV7-3 and TRBJ1-1; D not resolved. The receptor was isolated from a man in his late teens or twenties in good health. Sequencing was done on a sample of naive CD8+ T cells sorted from blood. The CDR3 DNA follows: TGTGCCAGCAGCCCGGAGCACTCGATGAACACTGAAGCTTTCTTT. This gives the protein CASSPEHSMNTEAFF.